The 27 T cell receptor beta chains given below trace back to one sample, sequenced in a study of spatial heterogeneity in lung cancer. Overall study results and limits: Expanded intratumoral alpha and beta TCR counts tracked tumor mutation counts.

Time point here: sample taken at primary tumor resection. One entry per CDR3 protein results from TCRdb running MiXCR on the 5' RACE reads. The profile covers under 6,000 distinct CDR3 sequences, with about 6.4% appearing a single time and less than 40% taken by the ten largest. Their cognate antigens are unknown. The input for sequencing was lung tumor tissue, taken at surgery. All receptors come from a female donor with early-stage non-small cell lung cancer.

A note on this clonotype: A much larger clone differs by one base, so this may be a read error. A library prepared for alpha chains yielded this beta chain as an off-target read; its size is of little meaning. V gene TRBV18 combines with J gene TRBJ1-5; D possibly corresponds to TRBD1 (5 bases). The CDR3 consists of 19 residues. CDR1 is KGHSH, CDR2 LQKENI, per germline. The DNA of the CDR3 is TGTGTCAGCTCACCGTACGGGTCGGACACTGGTCATAGCAATCAGCCCCAGCATTTT. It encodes CVSSPYGSDTGHSNQPQHF.

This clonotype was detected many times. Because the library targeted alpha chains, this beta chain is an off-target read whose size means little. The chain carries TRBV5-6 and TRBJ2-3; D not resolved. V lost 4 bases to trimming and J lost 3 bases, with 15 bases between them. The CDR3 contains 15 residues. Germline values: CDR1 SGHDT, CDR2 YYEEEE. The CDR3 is CASSRRLGSTDTQYF. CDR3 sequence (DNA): TGTGCCAGCAGCCGCCGGCTAGGATCAACAGATACGCAGTATTTT.

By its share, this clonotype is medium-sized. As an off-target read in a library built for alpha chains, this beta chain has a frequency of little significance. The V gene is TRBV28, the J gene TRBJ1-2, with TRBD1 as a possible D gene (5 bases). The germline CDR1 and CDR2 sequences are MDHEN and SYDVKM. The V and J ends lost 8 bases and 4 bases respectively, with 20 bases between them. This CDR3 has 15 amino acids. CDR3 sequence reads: CASGERGEGRYGYTF. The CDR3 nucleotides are TGTGCCAGCGGAGAAAGGGGTGAAGGCCGCTATGGCTACACCTTC.

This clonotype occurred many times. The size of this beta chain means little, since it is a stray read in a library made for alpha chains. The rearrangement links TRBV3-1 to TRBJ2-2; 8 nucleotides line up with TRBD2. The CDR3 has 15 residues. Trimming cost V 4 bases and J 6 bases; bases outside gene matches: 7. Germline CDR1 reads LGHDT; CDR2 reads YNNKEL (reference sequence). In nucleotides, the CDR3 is TGTGCCAGCAGCCCACCGGGACTAGTTTCCGGGGAGCTGTTTTTT. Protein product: CASSPPGLVSGELFF.

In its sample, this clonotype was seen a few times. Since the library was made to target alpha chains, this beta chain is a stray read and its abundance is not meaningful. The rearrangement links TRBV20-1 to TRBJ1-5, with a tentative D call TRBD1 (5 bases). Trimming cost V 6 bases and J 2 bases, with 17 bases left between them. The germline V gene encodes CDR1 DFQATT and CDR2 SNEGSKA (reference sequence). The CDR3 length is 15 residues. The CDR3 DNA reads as TGCAGTGCCCCGGCCGGGGGGAATGGCAATCAGCCCCAGCATTTT. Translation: CSAPAGGNGNQPQHF.

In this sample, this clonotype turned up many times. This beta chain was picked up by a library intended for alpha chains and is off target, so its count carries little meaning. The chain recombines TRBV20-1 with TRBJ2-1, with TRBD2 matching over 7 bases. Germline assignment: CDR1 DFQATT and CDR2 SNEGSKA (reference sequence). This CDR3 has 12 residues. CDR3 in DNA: TGCAGCGGGAGGACTAGGAATCGCGAGCAGTTCTTC. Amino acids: CSGRTRNREQFF.

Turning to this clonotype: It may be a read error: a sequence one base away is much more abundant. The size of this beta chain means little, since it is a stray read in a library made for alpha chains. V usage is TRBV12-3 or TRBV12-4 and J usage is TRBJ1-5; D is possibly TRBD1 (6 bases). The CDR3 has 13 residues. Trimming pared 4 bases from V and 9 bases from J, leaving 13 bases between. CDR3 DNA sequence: TGTGCCAGCAGTTCATACAGGGATCGGCCCCAGCATTTT. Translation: CASSSYRDRPQHF.

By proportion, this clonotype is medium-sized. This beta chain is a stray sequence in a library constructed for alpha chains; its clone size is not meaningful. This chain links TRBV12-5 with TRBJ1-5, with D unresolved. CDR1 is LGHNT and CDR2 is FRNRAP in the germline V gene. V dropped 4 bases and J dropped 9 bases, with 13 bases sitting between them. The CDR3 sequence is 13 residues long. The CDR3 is CASGSDRRWPQHF. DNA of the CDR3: TGTGCTAGTGGTTCGGACCGGAGATGGCCCCAGCATTTT.

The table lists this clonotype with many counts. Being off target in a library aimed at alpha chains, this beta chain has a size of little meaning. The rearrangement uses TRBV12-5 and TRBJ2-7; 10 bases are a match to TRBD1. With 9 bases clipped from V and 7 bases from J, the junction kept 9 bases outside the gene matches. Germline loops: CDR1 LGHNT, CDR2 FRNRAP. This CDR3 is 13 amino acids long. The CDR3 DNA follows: TGTGCTAGCAGGGGGACAGGGGATCGGGAGCAGTACTTC. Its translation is CASRGTGDREQYF.

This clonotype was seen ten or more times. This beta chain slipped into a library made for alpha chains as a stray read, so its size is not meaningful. CDR3 coding DNA: TGCAGCGTTCGGGGGACTAGCGGGAGGAATGAGCAGTTCTTC. Protein sequence: CSVRGTSGRNEQFF. The V and J genes are TRBV29-1 and TRBJ2-1; 15 bases fit TRBD2. Trimming at V came to 5 bases and at J to 7 bases, leaving 3 bases not matched to a gene. Germline CDR1 is SQVTM and CDR2 is ANQGSEA. The CDR3 is 14 residues long.

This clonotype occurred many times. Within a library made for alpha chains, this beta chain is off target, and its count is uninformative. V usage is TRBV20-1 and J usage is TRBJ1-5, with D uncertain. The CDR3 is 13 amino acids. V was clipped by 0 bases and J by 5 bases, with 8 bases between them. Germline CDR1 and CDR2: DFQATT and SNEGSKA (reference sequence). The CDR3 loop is CSARDERDQPQHF. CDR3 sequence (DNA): TGCAGTGCTAGAGATGAACGGGATCAGCCCCAGCATTTT.

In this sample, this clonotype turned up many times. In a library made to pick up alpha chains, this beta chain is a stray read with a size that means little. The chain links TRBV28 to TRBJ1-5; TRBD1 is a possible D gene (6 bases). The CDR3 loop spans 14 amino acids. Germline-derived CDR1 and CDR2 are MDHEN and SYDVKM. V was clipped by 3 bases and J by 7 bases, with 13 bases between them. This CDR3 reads CASSFTGPGQPQHF. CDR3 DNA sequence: TGTGCCAGCAGTTTTACAGGGCCCGGGCAGCCCCAGCATTTT.

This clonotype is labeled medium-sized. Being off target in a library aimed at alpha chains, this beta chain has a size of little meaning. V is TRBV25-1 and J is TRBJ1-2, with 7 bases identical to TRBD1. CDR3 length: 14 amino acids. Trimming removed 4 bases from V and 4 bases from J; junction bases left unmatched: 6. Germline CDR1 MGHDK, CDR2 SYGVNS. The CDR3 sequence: CASSAQGEFYGYTF. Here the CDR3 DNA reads TGTGCCAGCAGTGCCCAGGGGGAATTCTATGGCTACACCTTC.

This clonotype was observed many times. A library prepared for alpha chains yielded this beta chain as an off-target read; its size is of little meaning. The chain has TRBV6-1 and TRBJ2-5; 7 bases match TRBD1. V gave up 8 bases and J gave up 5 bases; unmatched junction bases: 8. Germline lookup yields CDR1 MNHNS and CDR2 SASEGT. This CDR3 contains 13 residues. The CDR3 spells CASVRGSEETQYF. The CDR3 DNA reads TGTGCCAGCGTCAGGGGGTCCGAGGAGACCCAGTACTTC.

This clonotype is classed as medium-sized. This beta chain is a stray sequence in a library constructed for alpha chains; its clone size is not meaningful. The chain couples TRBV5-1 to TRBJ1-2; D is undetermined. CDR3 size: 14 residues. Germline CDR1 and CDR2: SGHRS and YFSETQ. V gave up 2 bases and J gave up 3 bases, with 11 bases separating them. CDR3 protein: CASSLRKEDYGYTF. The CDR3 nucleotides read TGCGCCAGCAGCTTAAGGAAGGAGGACTATGGCTACACCTTC.

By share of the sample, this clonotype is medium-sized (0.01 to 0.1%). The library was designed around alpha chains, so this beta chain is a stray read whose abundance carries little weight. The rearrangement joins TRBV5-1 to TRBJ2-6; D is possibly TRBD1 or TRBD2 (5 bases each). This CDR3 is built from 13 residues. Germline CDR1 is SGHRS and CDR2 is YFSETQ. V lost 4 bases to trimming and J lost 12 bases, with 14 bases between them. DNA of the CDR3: TGCGCCAGCAGCGGGGGAACCACACGCGTCCTGACTTTC. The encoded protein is CASSGGTTRVLTF.

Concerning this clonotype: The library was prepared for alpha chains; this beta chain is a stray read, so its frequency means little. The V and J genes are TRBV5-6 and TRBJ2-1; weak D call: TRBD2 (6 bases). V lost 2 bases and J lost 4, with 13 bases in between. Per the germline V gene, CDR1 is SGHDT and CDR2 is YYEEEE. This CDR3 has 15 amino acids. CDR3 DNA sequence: TGTGCCAGCAGCTTTCGGGGGAGAGGTTACAATGAGCAGTTCTTC. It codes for CASSFRGRGYNEQFF.

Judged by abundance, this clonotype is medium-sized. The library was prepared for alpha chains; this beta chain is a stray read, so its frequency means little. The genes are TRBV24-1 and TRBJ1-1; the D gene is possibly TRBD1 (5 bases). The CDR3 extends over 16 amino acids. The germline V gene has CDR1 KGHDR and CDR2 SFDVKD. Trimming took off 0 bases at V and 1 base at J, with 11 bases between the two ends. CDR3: CATSDLSVGENTEAFF. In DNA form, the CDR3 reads TGTGCCACCAGTGATTTGAGTGTAGGGGAGAACACTGAAGCTTTCTTT.

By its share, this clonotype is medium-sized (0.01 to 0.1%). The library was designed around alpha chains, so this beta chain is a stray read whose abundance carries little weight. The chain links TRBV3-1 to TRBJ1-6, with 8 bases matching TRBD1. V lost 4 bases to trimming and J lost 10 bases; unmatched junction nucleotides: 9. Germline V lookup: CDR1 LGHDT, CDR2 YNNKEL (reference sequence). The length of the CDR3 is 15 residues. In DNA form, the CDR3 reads TGTGCCAGCAGCCCTCAGGGACAGGCGAGCTCACCCCTCCACTTT. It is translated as CASSPQGQASSPLHF.

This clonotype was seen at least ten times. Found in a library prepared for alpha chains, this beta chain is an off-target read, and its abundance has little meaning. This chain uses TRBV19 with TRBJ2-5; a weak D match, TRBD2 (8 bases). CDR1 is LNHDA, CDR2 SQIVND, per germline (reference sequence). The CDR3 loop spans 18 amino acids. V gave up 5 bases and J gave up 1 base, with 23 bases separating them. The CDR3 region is CASSAGQAASGSQETQYF. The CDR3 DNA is TGTGCCAGTAGTGCCGGACAGGCTGCTAGCGGGTCCCAAGAGACCCAGTACTTC.

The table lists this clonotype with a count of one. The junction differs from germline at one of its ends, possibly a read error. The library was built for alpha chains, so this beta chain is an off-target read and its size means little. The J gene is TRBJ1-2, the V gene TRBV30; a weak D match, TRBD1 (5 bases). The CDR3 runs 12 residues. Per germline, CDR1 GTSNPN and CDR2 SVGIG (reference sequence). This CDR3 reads CAWSAGNYGYTF. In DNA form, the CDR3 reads TGTGCCTGGAGTGCAGGGAATTATGGCTATACCTTC.

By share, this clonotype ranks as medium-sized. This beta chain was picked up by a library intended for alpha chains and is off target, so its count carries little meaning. This chain's CDR3 is CASSRPWGWDSQETQYF. DNA for the CDR3: TGTGCCAGCAGCCGGCCGTGGGGGTGGGATAGCCAAGAGACCCAGTACTTC. The chain combines TRBV12-3 or TRBV12-4 with TRBJ2-5; possibly TRBD1 or TRBD2 for D (5 bases each). The V and J ends lost 6 bases and 1 base respectively, with 21 bases between them. The CDR3 length is 17 residues.

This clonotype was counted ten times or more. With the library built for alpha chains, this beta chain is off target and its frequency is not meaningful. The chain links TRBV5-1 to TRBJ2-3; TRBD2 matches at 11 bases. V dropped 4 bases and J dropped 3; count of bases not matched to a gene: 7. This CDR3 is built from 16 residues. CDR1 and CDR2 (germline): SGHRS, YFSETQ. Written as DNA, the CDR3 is TGCGCCAGCAGCCTGCGAACTAGCGGGAGTACAGATACGCAGTATTTT. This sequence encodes CASSLRTSGSTDTQYF.

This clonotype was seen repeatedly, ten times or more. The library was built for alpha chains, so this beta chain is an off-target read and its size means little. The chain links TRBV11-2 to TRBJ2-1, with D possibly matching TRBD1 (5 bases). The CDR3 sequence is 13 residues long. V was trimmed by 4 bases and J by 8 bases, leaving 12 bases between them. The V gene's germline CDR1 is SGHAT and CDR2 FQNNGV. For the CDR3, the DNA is TGTGCCAGCAGCTCTGGGGCTAATCATGAGCAGTTCTTC. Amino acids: CASSSGANHEQFF.

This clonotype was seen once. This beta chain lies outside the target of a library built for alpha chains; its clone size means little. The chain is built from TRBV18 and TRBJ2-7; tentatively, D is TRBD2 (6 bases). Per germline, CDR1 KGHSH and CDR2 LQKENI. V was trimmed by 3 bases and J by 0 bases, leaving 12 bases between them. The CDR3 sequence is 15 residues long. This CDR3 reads CASSPGLAYSYEQYF. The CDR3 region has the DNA TGTGCCAGCTCACCTGGGCTAGCGTACTCCTACGAGCAGTACTTC. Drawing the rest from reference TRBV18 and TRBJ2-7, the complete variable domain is NAGVMQNPRHLVRRRGQEARLRCSPMKGHSHVYWYRQLPEEGLKFMVYLQKENIIDESGMPKERFSAEFPKEGPSILRIQQVVRGDSAAYFCASSPGLAYSYEQYFGPGTRLTVT.

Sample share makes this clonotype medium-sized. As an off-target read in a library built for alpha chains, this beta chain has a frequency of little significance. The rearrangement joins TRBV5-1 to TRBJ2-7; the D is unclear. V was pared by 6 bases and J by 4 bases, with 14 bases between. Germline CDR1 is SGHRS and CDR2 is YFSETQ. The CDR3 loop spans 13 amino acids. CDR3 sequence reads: CASTQRPSYEQYF. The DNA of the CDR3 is TGCGCCAGCACCCAGAGACCCTCTTACGAGCAGTACTTC.

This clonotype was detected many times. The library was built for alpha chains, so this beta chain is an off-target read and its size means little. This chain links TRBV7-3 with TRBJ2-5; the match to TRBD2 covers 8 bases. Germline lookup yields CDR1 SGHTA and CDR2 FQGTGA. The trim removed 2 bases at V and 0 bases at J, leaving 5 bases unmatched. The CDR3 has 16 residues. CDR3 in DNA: TGTGCCAGCAGCTTAGGGGCTAGCGGGTACCAAGAGACCCAGTACTTC. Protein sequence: CASSLGASGYQETQYF. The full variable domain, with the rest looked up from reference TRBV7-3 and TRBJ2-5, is GAGVSQTPSNKVTEKGKYVELRCDPISGHTALYWYRQSLGQGPEFLIYFQGTGAADDSGLPNDRFFAVRPEGSVSTLKIQRTERGDSAVYLCASSLGASGYQETQYFGPGTRLLVL.